The source of this T cell receptor (beta chain) is a study of sequential checkpoint blockade in melanoma (dated by TCRdb to the late 2010s). The study in broad terms: Patients were assigned by 1:1 randomization to either first-line nivolumab followed by ipilimumab (arm A) or ipilimumab followed by nivolumab (arm B). Maintenance nivolumab came after both trial sequences. What the work shows at the level of the full study, not this receptor alone: The model for predicting response that combines TCR metrics with mutation burden needs to be validated in larger, independent patient cohorts.

Note on this clone: Its antigen is not yet known. No qualities accompany the bases; no much larger clone lies one base away.

Looking up the germline V gene yields CDR1 SGHRS and CDR2 YFSETQ. The CDR3 runs 14 amino acids, cysteine and phenylalanine included. The read is trimmed to its CDR3 DNA, 42 bases read in frame from base 1. V is pruned by 3 bases and J by 5 bases, leaving 5 bases of the junction without a gene match. What this sample's treatment or condition label stands for: randomized to nivolumab then ipilimumab (arm A) or the reverse (arm B). None of the trial patients had been given prior DNA-damaging chemotherapy. Thawed PBMCs were sorted on a FACS Aria II flow cytometer to isolate live CD3+CD8+ cells negative for CD19 and CD56. The samples were obtained from melanoma patients enrolled in CheckMate 064, an open-label, randomized phase II trial testing sequential checkpoint blockade. Peripheral blood mononuclear cells were collected by leukapheresis, purified with Ficoll-Paque, and frozen in human serum with approximately 10% DMSO. Purity of sorted blood CD3+CD8+ cells was verified at >95% immediately after sorting, followed by DNA extraction.

The immunoSEQ Assay was used to immunosequence TCRbeta CDR3 regions from genomic DNA. Before high-throughput sequencing, the genomic DNA was amplified using bias-controlled multiplex PCR. The paper's data handling went like this. To quantify the absolute abundance of each unique TCRbeta CDR3 region, the sequences were collapsed and filtered. Clonality, defined as 1 minus Pielou's evenness, was calculated using only productive rearrangements. A previously published method was used to identify clones whose frequencies were significantly greater in on-treatment samples than in baseline samples. Here the immuneACCESS table is served through TCRdb, limited to in-frame sequences with V and J called. Missing clones are a known gap in these copies; in checked studies unresolved V genes cover under half, and the rest lacks a known reason. That table supplies the V and J calls and clone size; D and trimming were determined from the DNA. The sample contains approximately 21,000 clones, roughly four fifths of them found a single time. Under 14% of the sample goes to the ten largest clones.

Rearrangement joined TRBV5-1 to TRBJ2-4, with TRBD2 identical over 7 junction bases. The sample consisted of CD8+ T cells sorted from blood (inferred from file names), taken from a patient given nivolumab and ipilimumab in sequence. This sequence originates from a human donor with melanoma. The DNA sequence reads TGCGCCAGCAGCTGGAGGGGAGGGGAAAACATTCAGTACTTC. It encodes CASSWRGGENIQYF.